Below are 27 T cell receptor beta chains sequenced from a single sample in a study of T cell changes during pregnancy in multiple sclerosis. The method was immunoSEQ multiplex PCR; TCRdb's version includes in-frame clones alone and lacks a portion of them. This table has 40,000 to 50,000 clones, over 75% appearing once. The source material was CD4+ T cells from peripheral blood mononuclear cells, sampled before pregnancy. The receptors were sampled from a female donor with multiple sclerosis, enrolled in a pregnancy study.

This sequence joins TRBV19 and TRBJ2-1; D gene unclear. The CDR3 spans 13 residues. V lost 5 bases to trimming and J lost 7 bases, with 12 bases between them. Germline loops: CDR1 LNHDA, CDR2 SQIVND (reference sequence). The CDR3 sequence is CASSGVVGNEQFF. The CDR3 region has the DNA TGTGCCAGTAGTGGAGTGGTCGGGAATGAGCAGTTCTTC.

The V gene is TRBV19, the J gene TRBJ2-3; 11 nucleotides line up with TRBD2. The CDR3 loop spans 18 amino acids. V lost 5 bases to trimming and J lost 6 bases; unmatched junction nucleotides: 16. Germline V lookup: CDR1 LNHDA, CDR2 SQIVND (reference sequence). In nucleotides, the CDR3 is TGTGCCAGTAGTCCTCGGTTCCTAGCGGGAGGCCTGGGGGATACGCAGTATTTT. Protein product: CASSPRFLAGGLGDTQYF.

The genes are TRBV6-5 and TRBJ1-6; D call uncertain. V lost 2 bases and J 7 bases, leaving 12 bases between the germline ends. CDR1 and CDR2 (germline): MNHEY, SVGAGI. The CDR3 covers 15 residues. The CDR3 DNA follows: TGTGCCAGCAGTTACGGTGGTACGAGGAATTCACCCCTCCACTTT. Protein product: CASSYGGTRNSPLHF.

V is TRBV7-9 and J is TRBJ2-5; 7 positions agree with TRBD2. Germline V gives CDR1 SEHNR, CDR2 FQNEAQ (reference sequence). The CDR3 loop spans 14 amino acids. Germline trimming cut 8 bases from V and 7 bases from J; bases unmatched to any gene: 13. Here the CDR3 reads CASAPGGASGTQYF. In DNA form, the CDR3 reads TGTGCCAGCGCCCCGGGGGGAGCTAGTGGGACCCAGTACTTC.

This chain joins TRBV7-8 and TRBJ2-2, with 7 bases fitting TRBD1. The CDR3 runs to 15 residues. From germline, CDR1 is SGHVS and CDR2 FQNEAQ. V was pared by 3 bases and J by 1 base, with 2 bases of the junction left unmatched. CDR3 nucleotide sequence: TGTGCCAGCAGCTTGGGACAGATGAACACCGGGGAGCTGTTTTTT. As protein: CASSLGQMNTGELFF.

The chain combines TRBV4-3 with TRBJ2-7; the D gene is possibly TRBD2 (7 bases). V was clipped by 3 bases and J by 5 bases, with 11 bases between them. This CDR3 is 13 amino acids long. Germline V gene lookup returns CDR1 LGHNA and CDR2 YSLEER. Here the CDR3 reads CASSHSGGNEQYF. CDR3 DNA: TGCGCCAGCAGCCACTCGGGGGGCAACGAGCAGTACTTC.

V gene TRBV4-2 combines with J gene TRBJ1-1; D is possibly TRBD1 (6 bases). CDR1 LGHNA and CDR2 YNFKEQ come from the germline V gene. V was cut by 1 base and J by 0 bases, with 12 bases left in between. The CDR3 is 16 residues long. The CDR3 spells CASSQASGAMNTEAFF. CDR3 coding DNA: TGTGCCAGCAGCCAAGCCTCAGGGGCAATGAACACTGAAGCTTTCTTT.

The chain combines TRBV5-1 with TRBJ2-1, with 11 nucleotides matching TRBD2. The V segment lost 3 bases and the J segment 0 bases; nucleotides outside the gene matches: 8. The germline V gene has CDR1 SGHRS and CDR2 YFSETQ. The CDR3 length is 18 residues. CDR3 in DNA: TGCGCCAGCAGCTCCGGACTAGCGGGCGTCAGCTCCTACAATGAGCAGTTCTTC. It is translated as CASSSGLAGVSSYNEQFF.

This rearrangement joins TRBV6-4 to TRBJ2-1, with TRBD2 matching over 9 bases. The CDR3 runs 20 residues. Trimming cost V 5 bases and J 0 bases; bases outside gene matches: 17. CDR1 is MRHNA and CDR2 is SNTAGT in the germline V gene. DNA for the CDR3: TGTGCCAGCAGTCGATGGGGCCTGCGGGAGGGCCTCCCCTCCTACAATGAGCAGTTCTTC. This gives the protein CASSRWGLREGLPSYNEQFF.

This clone was recorded only once. V gene TRBV15 combines with J gene TRBJ1-6, with D uncertain. This CDR3 is built from 18 residues. V lost 2 bases to trimming and J lost 0 bases, with 14 bases between them. CDR1 is LNHNV, CDR2 YYDKDF, per germline (reference sequence). CDR3 sequence (DNA): TGTGCCACCAGCAGAAATAAGGCGGGTAGCTCCTATAATTCACCCCTCCACTTT. It specifies CATSRNKAGSSYNSPLHF.

The genes are TRBV5-4 and TRBJ2-3; unclear D gene. In germline, CDR1 is SGHNT, CDR2 YYREEE (reference sequence). V was cut by 1 base and J by 3 bases, with 6 bases left in between. There are 13 residues in the CDR3. As DNA, the CDR3 is TGTGCCAGCAGCTTGTTTGCGACAGATACGCAGTATTTT. Protein product: CASSLFATDTQYF.

The V and J genes are TRBV4-1 and TRBJ2-5, with D maybe TRBD2 (6 bases). The CDR3 loop spans 14 amino acids. CDR1 MGHRA and CDR2 YSYEKL come from the germline V gene. The V and J ends lost 4 bases and 5 bases respectively, with 14 bases between them. As DNA, the CDR3 is TGCGCCAGCAGCCGTGGGGGGTCTCGGGAGACCCAGTACTTC. Translation gives CASSRGGSRETQYF.

The chain is built from TRBV5-1 and TRBJ1-4; D gene ambiguous. The CDR3 runs 14 residues. Trimming left V 4 bases short and J 0 bases short, with 7 bases between. The V gene's germline CDR1 is SGHRS and CDR2 YFSETQ. In DNA form, the CDR3 reads TGCGCCAGCAGCCACTCATCAACTAATGAAAAACTGTTTTTT. This gives the protein CASSHSSTNEKLFF.

The chain has TRBV28 and TRBJ1-5, with TRBD1 matching 7 bases. Losses at the gene ends were 3 bases for V and 2 bases for J; bases not matched to a gene: 7. The CDR3 consists of 16 residues. CDR1 and CDR2 from the germline V gene are MDHEN and SYDVKM. In DNA, the CDR3 is TGTGCCAGCAGTTTGAGACAGGGTCCGGGCAATCAGCCCCAGCATTTT. Amino acids: CASSLRQGPGNQPQHF.

This rearrangement joins TRBV19 to TRBJ2-3; D remains unclear. The ends were cut back, 0 bases at V and 3 bases at J, with 7 bases in the middle. The length of the CDR3 is 14 residues. CDR1 and CDR2 (germline): LNHDA, SQIVND (reference sequence). This chain's CDR3 is CASSIDGLTDTQYF. The CDR3 nucleotides are TGTGCCAGTAGTATAGACGGGTTAACAGATACGCAGTATTTT.

This chain uses TRBV6-5 with TRBJ2-7; D is possibly TRBD2 (5 bases). Trimming removed 2 bases from V and 5 bases from J, with 16 bases in between. The CDR3 length is 15 residues. In germline, CDR1 is MNHEY, CDR2 SVGAGI. CDR3 sequence reads: CASSYALRVANEQYF. The CDR3 DNA reads TGTGCCAGCAGTTACGCCCTGCGGGTGGCGAACGAGCAGTACTTC.

CDR3 amino acids: CASSSVRSGGYTF. The DNA for the CDR3 is TGTGCCAGCAGCTCCGTACGATCGGGTGGCTACACCTTC. V usage is TRBV5-4 and J usage is TRBJ1-2; D is uncertain. Germline V gene sequence: CDR1 SGHNT, CDR2 YYREEE (reference sequence). V was pared by 3 bases and J by 7 bases, with 13 bases between. This CDR3 has 13 amino acids. Full variable domain (missing parts from reference TRBV5-4 and TRBJ1-2): ETGVTQSPTHLIKTRGQQVTLRCSSQSGHNTVSWYQQALGQGPQFIFQYYREEENGRGNFPPRFSGLQFPNYSSELNVNALELDDSALYLCASSSVRSGGYTFGSGTRLTVV.

The chain links TRBV6-5 to TRBJ1-1; no definite D call. The CDR3 spans 15 residues. V was trimmed by 6 bases and J by 1 base, leaving 15 bases between them. Per germline, CDR1 MNHEY and CDR2 SVGAGI. CDR3 region: CASRRAQVENTEAFF. For the CDR3, the DNA is TGTGCCAGCAGGCGGGCCCAGGTGGAGAACACTGAAGCTTTCTTT.

The chain has TRBV11-3 and TRBJ2-1; tentatively, D is TRBD1 (6 bases). The germline V gene encodes CDR1 SGHNT and CDR2 YENEEA. The germline V and J ends were trimmed by 0 bases and 7 bases, with 7 bases remaining between them. The CDR3 is 13 amino acids. The CDR3 region has the DNA TGTGCCAGCAGCTTAGAGGACAGTAATGAGCAGTTCTTC. Translating it yields CASSLEDSNEQFF.

The rearrangement links TRBV19 to TRBJ1-4, with 10 bases lining up with TRBD1. Looked up from germline, CDR1 is LNHDA and CDR2 is SQIVND (reference sequence). The CDR3 totals 12 residues. V lost 8 bases and J lost 8; bases outside the gene matches: 2. CDR3 region: CASADRGEKLFF. In DNA, the CDR3 is TGTGCCAGTGCGGACAGGGGGGAAAAACTGTTTTTT.

This chain links TRBV4-2 with TRBJ2-3; 13 positions agree with TRBD2. The germline gives CDR1 LGHNA, CDR2 YNFKEQ. CDR3 length: 16 amino acids. The trim removed 3 bases at V and 2 bases at J, leaving 2 bases unmatched. Written as DNA, the CDR3 is TGTGCCAGCAGCCATGGGACTAGCGGGGTCACAGATACGCAGTATTTT. It translates to CASSHGTSGVTDTQYF.

The rearrangement joins TRBV7-2 to TRBJ2-1; 11 nucleotides line up with TRBD2. Germline V gene lookup returns CDR1 SGHTA and CDR2 FQGNSA. J gave up 6 bases and V 5 bases, and 9 bases lay outside the gene matches. The CDR3 covers 16 residues. The CDR3, as DNA: TGTGCCAGCAGCCCCCGGCCTCTAGCGGGGGGCAATGAGCAGTTCTTC. It codes for CASSPRPLAGGNEQFF.

The chain employs TRBV7-3 and TRBJ2-1, with 8 bases identical to TRBD1. Germline V gives CDR1 SGHTA, CDR2 FQGTGA. V lost 3 bases and J lost 7; bases outside the gene matches: 20. The CDR3 extends over 19 amino acids. The CDR3, as DNA: TGTGCCAGCAGCTTGAAAGCTGACAGCGACAGGGGAAGTATGAATGAGCAGTTCTTC. This sequence encodes CASSLKADSDRGSMNEQFF.

The count of this clone is one. V is TRBV5-4 and J is TRBJ2-1, with TRBD1 matching over 12 bases. Germline CDR1 and CDR2: SGHNT and YYREEE (reference sequence). V shed 3 bases, J shed 7 bases, and the junction held 8 bases outside the gene matches. The CDR3 loop spans 16 amino acids. The CDR3 sequence: CASSSPRDRGRNEQFF. CDR3 nucleotide sequence: TGTGCCAGCAGCTCCCCCCGGGACAGGGGGCGGAATGAGCAGTTCTTC.

This clone appeared once. This chain joins TRBV14 and TRBJ1-1; a weak D match, TRBD1 (5 bases). Trimming took 0 bases from V and 8 from J, leaving 13 bases between them. This CDR3 has 14 residues. Per germline, CDR1 SGHDN and CDR2 FVKESK. DNA of the CDR3: TGTGCCAGCAGCCAAGATATTTTCTGGGGCGAAGCTTTCTTT. Translation gives CASSQDIFWGEAFF.

This chain joins TRBV2 and TRBJ1-1; possible D gene TRBD1, 5 bases. The germline V gene has CDR1 SNHLY and CDR2 FYNNEI. The CDR3 loop spans 15 amino acids. Deletions cut 2 bases from V and 5 bases from J, with 15 bases between. In nucleotides, the CDR3 is TGTGCCAGCAGTGAATTAGCCGGGGGGACGACTGAAGCTTTCTTT. Amino acids: CASSELAGGTTEAFF.

The chain joins TRBV7-9 to TRBJ1-1; no clear D. V was clipped by 3 bases and J by 7 bases, with 15 bases between them. The CDR3 is 14 residues long. Germline V gene lookup returns CDR1 SEHNR and CDR2 FQNEAQ (reference sequence). The CDR3 DNA follows: TGTGCCAGCAGCTTTCCACTCAAGGCAGGTGAAGCTTTCTTT. This codes for CASSFPLKAGEAFF.